These 20 T cell receptor beta chains were all obtained from the same sample, sequenced in a study of cytomegalovirus exposure and HLA in healthy donors (TCRdb year 2017). Libraries were constructed by the immunoSEQ multiplex PCR assay. For the multiplex PCR, a mixture combining 60 forward primers for TCR Vbeta segments and 13 reverse primers for TCR Jbeta segments was used. TCRdb provides this immuneACCESS table in a form limited to in-frame rearrangements. Some clones are lacking; in checked studies, under half of them reflect an unresolved V gene, and why the rest are absent is not known. This sample lists approximately 170,000 clones; around 62% were detected once. Roughly 2.9% of the sample rests with the top ten. Sequencing was performed on PBMCs. All receptors come from a man aged 40-49 years in good health and CMV-seronegative.

The V and J genes are TRBV28 and TRBJ1-2; 7 nucleotides agree with TRBD1. The ends lost 4 bases at V and 4 bases at J; junction bases unmatched: 9. Germline loops: CDR1 MDHEN, CDR2 SYDVKM. The CDR3 has 15 amino acids. CDR3 in DNA: TGTGCCAGCAGTTACGACAGGGACAAAGGCTATGGCTACACCTTC. It is translated as CASSYDRDKGYGYTF.

The rearrangement links TRBV29-1 to TRBJ2-5; D possibly corresponds to TRBD2 (6 bases). In germline, CDR1 is SQVTM, CDR2 ANQGSEA. The CDR3 runs 12 residues. V lost 5 bases and J 11 bases, leaving 18 bases between the germline ends. The CDR3 DNA sequence: TGCAGCGTTTGGGTTCCCCCCCGGGAGCAGTACTTC. As protein: CSVWVPPREQYF.

The V gene is TRBV2, the J gene TRBJ2-1; 12 bases fit TRBD2. Germline V lookup: CDR1 SNHLY, CDR2 FYNNEI. The CDR3 totals 16 residues. Trimming cost V 7 bases and J 6 bases; bases outside gene matches: 10. CDR3 DNA: TGTGCCAGCACCACTACGAGGACTAGCGGGGCCAATGAGCAGTTCTTC. It yields the protein CASTTTRTSGANEQFF. Combining the CDR3 with reference TRBV2 and TRBJ2-1 gives the whole variable domain EPEVTQTPSHQVTQMGQEVILRCVPISNHLYFYWYRQILGQKVEFLVSFYNNEISEKSEIFDDQFSVERPDGSNFTLKIRSTKLEDSAMYFCASTTTRTSGANEQFFGPGTRLTVL.

This clone was observed a handful of times. The V gene is TRBV29-1, the J gene TRBJ1-3; the D is unclear. The germline CDR1 and CDR2 sequences are SQVTM and ANQGSEA. V lost 1 base to trimming and J lost 7 bases, with 8 bases between them. This CDR3 comprises 12 residues. This CDR3 is CSVEAGLNTIYF. In nucleotides, the CDR3 is TGCAGCGTTGAAGCGGGGTTGAACACCATATATTTT.

The chain joins TRBV7-8 to TRBJ2-1; 12 nucleotides line up with TRBD2. Germline V gives CDR1 SGHVS, CDR2 FQNEAQ. Losses at the gene ends were 3 bases for V and 4 bases for J; bases not matched to a gene: 4. CDR3 length equals 16 residues. The CDR3 reads CASSFRLAGDYNEQFF. CDR3 DNA sequence: TGTGCCAGCAGCTTCCGACTAGCGGGAGATTACAATGAGCAGTTCTTC.

The chain has TRBV5-4 and TRBJ1-2; TRBD1 matches at 7 bases. The germline V gene has CDR1 SGHNT and CDR2 YYREEE (reference sequence). V shed 7 bases and J 8 bases; nucleotides not matched to a gene: 14. The CDR3 contains 14 residues. The CDR3 DNA reads as TGTGCCAGCGTCCTACTTGGCCAGGGGGGAGGCTACACCTTC. Its translation: CASVLLGQGGGYTF.

The genes are TRBV7-6 and TRBJ1-2; 9 nucleotides match TRBD1. This CDR3 is 14 amino acids long. CDR1 and CDR2 from the germline V gene are SGHVS and FNYEAQ. V lost 5 bases and J lost 4; bases outside the gene matches: 5. The CDR3 nucleotides are TGTGCCAGCAGCCCGGGACAGGGAACCTATGGCTACACCTTC. Translation: CASSPGQGTYGYTF.

The chain uses TRBV5-1 and TRBJ2-3; TRBD2 matches at 13 bases. Trimming at V came to 4 bases and at J to 2 bases, leaving 7 bases not matched to a gene. The CDR3 totals 17 residues. Germline V gives CDR1 SGHRS, CDR2 YFSETQ. DNA of the CDR3: TGCGCCAGCAGCGCAAAAACTAGCGGGAGGGCCACAGATACGCAGTATTTT. It specifies CASSAKTSGRATDTQYF.

The count of this clone is one. The chain recombines TRBV4-2 with TRBJ1-1, with unresolved D. CDR3 length: 14 amino acids. Germline loops: CDR1 LGHNA, CDR2 YNFKEQ. V was shortened by 1 base and J by 1 base, with 7 bases between the two germline ends. CDR3 amino acids: CASSQGGQNTEAFF. The DNA for the CDR3 is TGTGCCAGCAGCCAAGGAGGTCAGAACACTGAAGCTTTCTTT.

V is TRBV30 and J is TRBJ1-5; D uncertain. Germline CDR1 is GTSNPN and CDR2 is SVGIG (reference sequence). V gave up 5 bases and J gave up 0 bases, with 11 bases separating them. CDR3 size: 14 residues. As DNA, the CDR3 is TGTGCCTGGTCCTTCTTAAATAGCAATCAGCCCCAGCATTTT. Encoded protein: CAWSFLNSNQPQHF.

This clone has more than one count but fewer than ten. This chain uses TRBV30 with TRBJ1-2; a weak D match, TRBD1 (5 bases). The V and J ends lost 4 bases and 3 bases respectively, with 18 bases between them. The CDR3 is 15 residues long. Germline assignment: CDR1 GTSNPN and CDR2 SVGIG (reference sequence). The CDR3 DNA reads as TGTGCCTGGACCCCTCGGGGGGAAGTATACTATGGCTACACCTTC. Translating it yields CAWTPRGEVYYGYTF.

Of note for this clone: Other DNA sequences in the sample encode the same CDR3. The chain links TRBV11-1 to TRBJ2-7; 7 positions agree with TRBD1. V trimming: 5 bases; J trimming: 3 bases; junction bases outside the gene matches: 4. This CDR3 contains 13 residues. In germline, CDR1 is SGHAT, CDR2 FQDESV (reference sequence). The CDR3 is CASSLDRDYEQYF. Here the CDR3 DNA reads TGTGCCAGCAGCCTCGACAGGGACTACGAGCAGTACTTC.

V and J are TRBV7-2 and TRBJ1-1; D call uncertain. This CDR3 spans 12 amino acids. The V gene's germline CDR1 is SGHTA and CDR2 FQGNSA. Trimming removed 6 bases at V and 3 bases at J, with 8 bases between. Here the CDR3 DNA reads TGTGCCAGCAGAAAGGGAGACACTGAAGCTTTCTTT. Translation gives CASRKGDTEAFF.

V usage is TRBV19 and J usage is TRBJ2-7; 12 bases align to TRBD1. CDR1 and CDR2 (germline): LNHDA, SQIVND (reference sequence). J lost 7 bases, V lost 5 bases, and 9 bases had no gene match. The CDR3 contains 15 residues. CDR3 nucleotides: TGTGCCAGTAGTTTAGCCGGGACAGGGGGCGGTGAGCAGTACTTC. The encoded protein is CASSLAGTGGGEQYF.

The chain links TRBV10-3 to TRBJ1-4, with TRBD1 as a possible D gene (5 bases). V shed 6 bases and J shed 7 bases, with 12 bases lying between them. The CDR3 totals 13 residues. The germline gives CDR1 ENHRY, CDR2 SYGVKD. This CDR3 is CAISGGRSEKLFF. CDR3 bases: TGTGCCATCAGCGGGGGAAGGAGTGAAAAACTGTTTTTT.

V is TRBV6-5 and J is TRBJ2-2; D not resolved. Trimming stripped 5 bases from V and 1 base from J, with 11 bases between. Germline V gene data show CDR1 as MNHEY and CDR2 as SVGAGI. There are 15 residues in the CDR3. In DNA, the CDR3 is TGTGCCAGCAGTACCCCGGCAGGGAACACCGGGGAGCTGTTTTTT. It translates to CASSTPAGNTGELFF.

This clone was found a few times. This chain uses TRBV4-1 with TRBJ1-1, with 7 bases identical to TRBD1. The CDR3 consists of 15 residues. V lost 2 bases to trimming and J lost 2 bases; unmatched junction nucleotides: 5. Per germline, CDR1 MGHRA and CDR2 YSYEKL. The CDR3 reads CASSQRQGINTEAFF. The CDR3 DNA follows: TGCGCCAGCAGCCAACGACAGGGAATAAACACTGAAGCTTTCTTT.

The chain couples TRBV6-1 to TRBJ2-2; D gene unclear. Germline CDR1 reads MNHNS; CDR2 reads SASEGT. CDR3 length: 15 residues. The germline V and J ends were trimmed by 4 bases and 7 bases, with 16 bases remaining between them. Here the CDR3 DNA reads TGTGCCAGCAGTGGTCGAATAGAGCCTATCGGGGAGCTGTTTTTT. Its translation is CASSGRIEPIGELFF.

The rearrangement links TRBV6-1 to TRBJ2-7; the D is unclear. V was cut by 2 bases and J by 5 bases, with 7 bases left in between. The CDR3 covers 12 residues. Germline CDR1 and CDR2: MNHNS and SASEGT. The CDR3 protein is CASSEFNDEQYF. DNA of the CDR3: TGTGCCAGCAGTGAATTTAATGACGAGCAGTACTTC.

The chain is built from TRBV2 and TRBJ2-3, with 8 bases aligning to TRBD2. Trimming cost V 7 bases and J 4 bases; bases outside gene matches: 13. Germline V gives CDR1 SNHLY, CDR2 FYNNEI. The CDR3 has 16 amino acids. CDR3 coding DNA: TGTGCCAGCACCAAAGGTGGGGGACTAGGGTCAGATACGCAGTATTTT. Its protein is CASTKGGGLGSDTQYF.